Presented here are 16 T cell receptor beta chains from one specimen sequenced in a study of cytomegalovirus exposure and HLA in healthy donors. This PCR relied on a set of 60 Vbeta primers and 13 Jbeta primers. The protocol was immunoSEQ multiplex PCR, while the TCRdb copy is restricted to in-frame clones and leaves out a portion. The repertoire has about 160,000 clones, about 76% of them found once; the top ten carry 3% to 4%. Sequencing was carried out using PBMCs. The receptors shown here come from a human donor in good health.

V usage is TRBV5-4 and J usage is TRBJ2-1; TRBD2 matches at 7 bases. Germline V gene data show CDR1 as SGHNT and CDR2 as YYREEE (reference sequence). Unmatched junction bases numbered 7, after V lost 2 bases and J lost 8 bases. The CDR3 length is 14 residues. CDR3: CASSLGGRVDEQFF. In DNA form, the CDR3 reads TGTGCCAGCAGCTTAGGAGGGAGGGTCGATGAGCAGTTCTTC.

The chain carries TRBV30 and TRBJ1-1; 9 bases are shared with TRBD1. The CDR3 totals 15 residues. Trimming removed 2 bases from V and 0 bases from J; junction bases left unmatched: 4. The germline V gene encodes CDR1 GTSNPN and CDR2 SVGIG (reference sequence). CDR3 DNA sequence: TGTGCCTGGAGTCCCGGGACAGGGTTGAACACTGAAGCTTTCTTT. Translated: CAWSPGTGLNTEAFF.

The J gene is TRBJ2-1, the V gene TRBV30; D might be TRBD2 (6 bases). The germline V gene encodes CDR1 GTSNPN and CDR2 SVGIG (reference sequence). The CDR3 is 15 residues long. V was clipped by 2 bases and J by 6 bases, with 17 bases between them. For the CDR3, the DNA is TGTGCCTGGAGTCCACGGGACTCCTTTACCAATGAGCAGTTCTTC. Translated: CAWSPRDSFTNEQFF. The full variable domain, its missing parts supplied by reference TRBV30 and TRBJ2-1, is SQTIHQWPATLVQPVGSPLSLECTVEGTSNPNLYWYRQAAGRGLQLLFYSVGIGQISSEVPQNLSASRPQDRQFILSSKKLLLSDSGFYLCAWSPRDSFTNEQFFGPGTRLTVL.

The gene calls are TRBV9 and TRBJ2-3; 13 nucleotides match TRBD2. The CDR3 has 19 residues. In germline, CDR1 is SGDLS, CDR2 YYNGEE. V shed 3 bases, J shed 3 bases, and the junction held 13 bases outside the gene matches. The CDR3 DNA reads TGTGCCAGCAGCGCCCGACTAGCGGGAGGCCTAGGGGGAACAGATACGCAGTATTTT. This encodes CASSARLAGGLGGTDTQYF. Together with reference TRBV9 and TRBJ2-3, the CDR3 gives the full variable domain: DSGVTQTPKHLITATGQRVTLRCSPRSGDLSVYWYQQSLDQGLQFLIQYYNGEERAKGNILERFSAQQFPDLHSELNLSSLELGDSALYFCASSARLAGGLGGTDTQYFGPGTRLTVL.

The rearrangement uses TRBV7-2 and TRBJ1-5; D is perhaps TRBD1 (6 bases). This CDR3 contains 14 residues. V lost 4 bases to trimming and J lost 6 bases, with 13 bases between them. From germline, CDR1 is SGHTA and CDR2 FQGNSA. The CDR3 coding sequence is TGTGCCAGCAGCTCGTACAGGGCTGGTCAGCCCCAGCATTTT. Protein sequence: CASSSYRAGQPQHF. Looking up the rest from reference TRBV7-2 and TRBJ1-5 gives the full variable domain: GAGVSQSPSNKVTEKGKDVELRCDPISGHTALYWYRQSLGQGLEFLIYFQGNSAPDKSGLPSDRFSAERTGGSVSTLTIQRTQQEDSAVYLCASSSYRAGQPQHFGDGTRLSIL.

The chain is built from TRBV2 and TRBJ1-5, with TRBD1 as a possible D gene (5 bases). The germline V gene has CDR1 SNHLY and CDR2 FYNNEI. The CDR3 covers 15 residues. V lost 7 bases to trimming and J lost 2 bases, with 15 bases between them. In DNA, the CDR3 is TGTGCCAGCAATCAATTCAGGGTGGGCAATCAGCCCCAGCATTTT. Protein sequence: CASNQFRVGNQPQHF. The variable domain in full, completed from reference TRBV2 and TRBJ1-5, reads EPEVTQTPSHQVTQMGQEVILRCVPISNHLYFYWYRQILGQKVEFLVSFYNNEISEKSEIFDDQFSVERPDGSNFTLKIRSTKLEDSAMYFCASNQFRVGNQPQHFGDGTRLSIL.

The V and J genes are TRBV28 and TRBJ2-2, with TRBD2 matching 9 bases. Per germline, CDR1 MDHEN and CDR2 SYDVKM. Losses at the gene ends were 6 bases for V and 6 bases for J; bases not matched to a gene: 5. The CDR3 length is 14 residues. The CDR3 is CASRVGGRAGELFF. CDR3 DNA sequence: TGTGCCAGCAGGGTTGGCGGGAGGGCCGGGGAGCTGTTTTTT.

The chain carries TRBV5-1 and TRBJ2-4; TRBD2 agrees at 10 bases. J lost 8 bases, V lost 0 bases, and 11 bases had no gene match. There are 17 residues in the CDR3. Germline V gives CDR1 SGHRS, CDR2 YFSETQ. Written as DNA, the CDR3 is TGCGCCAGCAGCTTGGATGTACTAGCGGGGCCTCCAGACATTCAGTACTTC. It encodes CASSLDVLAGPPDIQYF.

The gene calls are TRBV4-3 and TRBJ2-1, with TRBD2 matching 9 bases. J was trimmed by 7 bases and V by 1 base; bases with no gene match: 8. The CDR3 has 16 amino acids. CDR1 LGHNA and CDR2 YSLEER come from the germline V gene. CDR3 amino acids: CASSQGPAGGGNEQFF. As DNA, the CDR3 is TGCGCCAGCAGCCAAGGTCCAGCGGGAGGTGGAAATGAGCAGTTCTTC.

This chain links TRBV19 with TRBJ2-1; D may be TRBD2 (5 bases). The germline V gene encodes CDR1 LNHDA and CDR2 SQIVND (reference sequence). The CDR3 extends over 17 amino acids. Between the trimmed V and J ends, which lost 7 bases and 10 bases, there was a span of 29 bases. CDR3 bases: TGTGCCAGTACCATAAAGCTTTTAAGGAAGGACGGGAACGAGCAGTTCTTC. This sequence encodes CASTIKLLRKDGNEQFF. The full variable domain, its missing parts supplied by reference TRBV19 and TRBJ2-1, is DGGITQSPKYLFRKEGQNVTLSCEQNLNHDAMYWYRQDPGQGLRLIYYSQIVNDFQKGDIAEGYSVSREKKESFPLTVTSAQKNPTAFYLCASTIKLLRKDGNEQFFGPGTRLTVL.

The CDR3 sequence is CASLRDGSGSPQHF. The CDR3 DNA is TGTGCCAGTCTCCGAGACGGTTCGGGATCTCCCCAGCATTTT. The chain combines TRBV6-1 with TRBJ1-5, with D hard to call. The CDR3 totals 14 residues. Trimming took 9 bases from V and 10 from J, leaving 22 bases between them. Germline V gene data show CDR1 as MNHNS and CDR2 as SASEGT.

The chain's CDR3 is CASSLSRRGGLGTQYF. CDR3 nucleotide sequence: TGTGCCAGCAGTTTATCGAGGAGAGGGGGATTAGGGACCCAGTACTTC. The chain is built from TRBV27 and TRBJ2-5; D may be TRBD1 (6 bases). The V gene lost 0 bases and the J gene lost 7 bases, with 18 bases spanning the gap. Germline V gene data show CDR1 as MNHEY and CDR2 as SMNVEV (reference sequence). The CDR3 is 16 residues long.

The chain is built from TRBV19 and TRBJ2-1, with TRBD2 identical over 10 bases. CDR3 length equals 15 residues. From germline, CDR1 is LNHDA and CDR2 SQIVND (reference sequence). The ends lost 3 bases at V and 9 bases at J; junction bases unmatched: 8. CDR3 loop: CASSIKREGLGEQFF. In nucleotides, the CDR3 is TGTGCCAGTAGTATTAAGCGGGAGGGCCTGGGTGAGCAGTTCTTC. The complete variable domain, with remaining parts taken from reference TRBV19 and TRBJ2-1, reads DGGITQSPKYLFRKEGQNVTLSCEQNLNHDAMYWYRQDPGQGLRLIYYSQIVNDFQKGDIAEGYSVSREKKESFPLTVTSAQKNPTAFYLCASSIKREGLGEQFFGPGTRLTVL.

The chain couples TRBV7-8 to TRBJ2-3; TRBD2 matches 9 bases. Germline CDR1 and CDR2: SGHVS and FQNEAQ. The CDR3 length is 17 residues. The V gene end was trimmed by 5 bases and the J gene end by 4 bases; junction bases not matched to a gene: 13. CDR3 DNA: TGTGCCAGCAGCCCCGTGAGGGGCGGGGGGGCCGCAGATACGCAGTATTTT. It yields the protein CASSPVRGGGAADTQYF.

The chain employs TRBV6-1 and TRBJ1-2, with TRBD1 as a possible D gene (6 bases). CDR3 size: 14 residues. V was clipped by 8 bases and J by 4 bases, with 17 bases between them. Looked up from germline, CDR1 is MNHNS and CDR2 is SASEGT. In DNA, the CDR3 is TGTGCCAGCGGCGGGGGCAGAGACATCTATGGCTACACCTTC. This gives the protein CASGGGRDIYGYTF.

The V and J genes are TRBV25-1 and TRBJ2-3, with a tentative D call TRBD2 (5 bases). CDR3 size: 13 residues. V lost 8 bases and J 0 bases, leaving 9 bases between the germline ends. Germline assignment: CDR1 MGHDK and CDR2 SYGVNS. Here the CDR3 reads CASHRGSTDTQYF. Written as DNA, the CDR3 is TGTGCCAGCCACCGAGGGAGCACAGATACGCAGTATTTT.